Listed below are T cell receptor beta chains from one sample, sequenced in a study of cytomegalovirus exposure and HLA in healthy donors. Libraries were prepared by immunoSEQ multiplex PCR; TCRdb keeps only in-frame clonotypes and omits some of them. The record lists 85,000 to 90,000 clones, of which the ten most abundant hold 15%. Sequencing was carried out using PBMCs. The receptors come from a man in his forties or fifties in good health and CMV-seropositive. CDR3s include the opening cysteine and the closing phenylalanine or tryptophan. The D gene is left open where the match is weak.

d_call,v_call,j_call,cdr3_aa,cdr3_nt
TRBD1,TRBV7-9,TRBJ1-1,CASRTTGDTEAFF,TGTGCCAGCAGAACGACAGGGGACACTGAAGCTTTCTTT
NA,TRBV4-1,TRBJ2-1,CASSQVERAFGNEQFF,TGCGCCAGCAGCCAAGTTGAGAGGGCCTTCGGAAATGAGCAGTTCTTC
NA,TRBV19,TRBJ2-6,CASSRRLANVLTF,TGTGCCAGTAGTAGGCGGTTGGCCAACGTCCTGACTTTC
NA,TRBV7-9,TRBJ1-1,CASSILTGNTEAFF,TGTGCCAGCAGCATACTGACAGGGAACACTGAAGCTTTCTTT
NA,TRBV4-3,TRBJ2-5,CASSQDPYQETQYF,TGCGCCAGCAGCCAAGATCCCTACCAAGAGACCCAGTACTTC
NA,TRBV7-7,TRBJ2-3,CASSQGGADTDTQYF,TGTGCTAGCAGCCAAGGGGGGGCGGACACAGATACGCAGTATTTT
TRBD1,TRBV7-9,TRBJ1-1,CATRGGGLEAFF,TGTGCCACCAGGGGGGGAGGCCTTGAAGCTTTCTTT
TRBD2,TRBV9,TRBJ2-7,CASSSAGVYEQYF,TGTGCCAGCAGCTCCGCGGGAGTCTACGAGCAGTACTTC
TRBD2,TRBV5-1,TRBJ2-2,CASSLVLAGSGELFF,TGCGCCAGCAGCTTGGTGTTAGCGGGAAGCGGGGAGCTGTTTTTT
NA,TRBV29-1,TRBJ1-3,CSAEGGASGWGNTIYF,TGCAGCGCTGAGGGGGGGGCCTCGGGGTGGGGAAACACCATATATTTT
NA,TRBV18,TRBJ1-5,CASSLQGHSNQPQHF,TGTGCCAGCTCACTACAGGGTCATAGCAATCAGCCCCAGCATTTT
NA,TRBV7-9,TRBJ1-3,CASSPVASGNTIYF,TGTGCCAGCAGCCCCGTGGCCTCTGGAAACACCATATATTTT
TRBD2,TRBV19,TRBJ2-5,CASSMTSGLETQYF,TGTGCCAGTAGTATGACTAGCGGGTTAGAGACCCAGTACTTC
TRBD1,TRBV29-1,TRBJ1-1,CSTDRGRTEAFF,TGCAGCACCGACAGGGGAAGGACTGAAGCTTTCTTT
NA,TRBV2,TRBJ2-3,CASSEGRGDYTQYF,TGTGCCAGCAGTGAGGGCAGGGGAGATTATACGCAGTATTTT
TRBD2,TRBV4-2,TRBJ2-5,CASSQRLAEGETQYF,TGTGCCAGCAGCCAACGACTAGCGGAGGGGGAGACCCAGTACTTC